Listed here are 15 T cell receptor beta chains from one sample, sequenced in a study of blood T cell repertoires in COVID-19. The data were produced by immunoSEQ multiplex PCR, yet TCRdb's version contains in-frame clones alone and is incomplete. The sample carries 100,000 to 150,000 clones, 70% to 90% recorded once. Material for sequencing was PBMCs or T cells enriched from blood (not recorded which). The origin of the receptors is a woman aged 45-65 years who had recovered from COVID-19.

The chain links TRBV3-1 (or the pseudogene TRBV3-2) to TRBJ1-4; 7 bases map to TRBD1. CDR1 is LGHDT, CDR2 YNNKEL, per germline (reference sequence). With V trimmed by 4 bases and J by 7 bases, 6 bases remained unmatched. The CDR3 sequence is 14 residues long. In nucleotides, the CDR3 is TGTGCCAGCAGCCCTGGCGGACAGGCTGAAAAACTGTTTTTT. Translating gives CASSPGGQAEKLFF.

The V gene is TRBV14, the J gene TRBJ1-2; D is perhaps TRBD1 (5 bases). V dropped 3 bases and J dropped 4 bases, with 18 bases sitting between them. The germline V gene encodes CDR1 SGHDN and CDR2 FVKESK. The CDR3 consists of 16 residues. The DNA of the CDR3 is TGTGCCAGCAGCCAGAACGCCCGGGGGAGCGTCTATGGCTACACCTTC. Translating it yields CASSQNARGSVYGYTF.

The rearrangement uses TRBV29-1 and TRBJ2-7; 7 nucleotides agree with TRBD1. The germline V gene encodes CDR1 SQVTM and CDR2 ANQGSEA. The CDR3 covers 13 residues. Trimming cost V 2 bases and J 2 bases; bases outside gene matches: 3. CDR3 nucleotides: TGCAGCGTTGAAACAGGGGCCCCCTACGAGCAGTACTTC. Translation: CSVETGAPYEQYF.

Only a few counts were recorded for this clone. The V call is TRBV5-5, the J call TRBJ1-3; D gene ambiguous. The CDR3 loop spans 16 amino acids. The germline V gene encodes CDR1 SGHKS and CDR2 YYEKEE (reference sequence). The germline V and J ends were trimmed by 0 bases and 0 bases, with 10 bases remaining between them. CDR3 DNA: TGTGCCAGCAGCTTGGTCTACGGGAGCTCTGGAAACACCATATATTTT. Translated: CASSLVYGSSGNTIYF.

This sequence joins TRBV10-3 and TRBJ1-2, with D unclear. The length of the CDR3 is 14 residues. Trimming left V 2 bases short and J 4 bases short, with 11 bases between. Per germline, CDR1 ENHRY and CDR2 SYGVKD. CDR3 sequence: CAISEANEGYGYTF. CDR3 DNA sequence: TGTGCCATCAGTGAGGCAAACGAGGGCTATGGCTACACCTTC.

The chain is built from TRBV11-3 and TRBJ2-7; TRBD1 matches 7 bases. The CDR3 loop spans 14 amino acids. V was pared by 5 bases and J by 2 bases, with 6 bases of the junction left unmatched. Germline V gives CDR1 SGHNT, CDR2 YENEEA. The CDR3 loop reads CASSALDRAYEQYF. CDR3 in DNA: TGTGCCAGCAGCGCACTTGACAGGGCCTACGAGCAGTACTTC.

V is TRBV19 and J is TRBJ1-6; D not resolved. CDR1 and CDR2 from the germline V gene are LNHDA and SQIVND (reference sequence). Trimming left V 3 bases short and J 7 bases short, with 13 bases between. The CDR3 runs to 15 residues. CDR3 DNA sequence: TGTGCCAGTAGTATTAACCGAATCCTAAATTCACCCCTCCACTTT. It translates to CASSINRILNSPLHF.

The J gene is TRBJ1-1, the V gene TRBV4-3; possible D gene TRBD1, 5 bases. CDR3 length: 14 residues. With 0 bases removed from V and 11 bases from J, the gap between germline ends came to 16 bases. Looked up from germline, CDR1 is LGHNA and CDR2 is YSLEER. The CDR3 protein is CASSQDMQGLVAFF. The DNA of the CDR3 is TGCGCCAGCAGCCAAGATATGCAGGGATTGGTGGCTTTCTTT.

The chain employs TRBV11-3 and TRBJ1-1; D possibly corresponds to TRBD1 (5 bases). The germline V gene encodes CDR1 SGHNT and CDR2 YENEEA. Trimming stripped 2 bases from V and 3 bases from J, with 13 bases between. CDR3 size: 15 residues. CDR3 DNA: TGTGCCAGCAGCTTAAGGAGGGGTATAGACACTGAAGCTTTCTTT. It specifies CASSLRRGIDTEAFF.

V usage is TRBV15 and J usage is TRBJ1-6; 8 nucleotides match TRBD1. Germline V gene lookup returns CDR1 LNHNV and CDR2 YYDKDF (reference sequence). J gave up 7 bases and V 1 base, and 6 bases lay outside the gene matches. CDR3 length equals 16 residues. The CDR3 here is CATSRAATGVNSPLHF. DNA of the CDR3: TGTGCCACCAGCAGAGCCGCGACAGGGGTCAATTCACCCCTCCACTTT.

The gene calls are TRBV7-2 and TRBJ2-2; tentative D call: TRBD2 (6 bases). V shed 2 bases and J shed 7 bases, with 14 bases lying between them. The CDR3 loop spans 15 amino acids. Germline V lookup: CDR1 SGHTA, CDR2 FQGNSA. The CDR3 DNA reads TGTGCCAGCAGCTTATTTCAAAGGGGAGGCGGGGAGCTGTTTTTT. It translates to CASSLFQRGGGELFF.

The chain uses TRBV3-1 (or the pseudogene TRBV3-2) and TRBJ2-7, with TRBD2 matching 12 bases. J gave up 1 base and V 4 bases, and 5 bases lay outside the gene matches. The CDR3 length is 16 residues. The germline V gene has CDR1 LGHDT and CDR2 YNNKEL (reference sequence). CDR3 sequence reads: CASSLTSGGFSYEQYF. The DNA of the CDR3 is TGTGCCAGCAGCCTGACTAGCGGGGGTTTTTCCTACGAGCAGTACTTC.

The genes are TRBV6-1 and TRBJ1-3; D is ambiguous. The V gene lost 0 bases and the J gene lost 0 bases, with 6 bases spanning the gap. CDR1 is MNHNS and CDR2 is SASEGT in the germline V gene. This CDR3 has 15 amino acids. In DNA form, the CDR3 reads TGTGCCAGCAGTGAAGCTGGGAGCTCTGGAAACACCATATATTTT. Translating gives CASSEAGSSGNTIYF.

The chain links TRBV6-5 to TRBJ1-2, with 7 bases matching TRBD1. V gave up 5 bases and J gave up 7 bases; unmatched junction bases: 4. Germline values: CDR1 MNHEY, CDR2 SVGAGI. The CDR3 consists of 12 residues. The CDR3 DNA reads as TGTGCCAGCAGTACAGGGGAGCGTGGCTACACCTTC. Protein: CASSTGERGYTF.

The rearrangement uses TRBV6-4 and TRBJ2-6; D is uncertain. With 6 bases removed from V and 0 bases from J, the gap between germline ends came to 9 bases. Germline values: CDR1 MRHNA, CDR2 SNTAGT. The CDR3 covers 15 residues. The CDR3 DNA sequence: TGTGCCAGCAGCGAAAGCTTCTCTGGGGCCAACGTCCTGACTTTC. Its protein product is CASSESFSGANVLTF.